The text below deals with one TCR beta chain. Its matching antigen is unknown. TCRdb keeps only in-frame clones here, not all; method: immunoSEQ multiplex PCR. Among 2 million to 2.5 million clones listed, around 96% were seen once. The CDR3 covers 17 residues. Unmatched junction bases numbered 9, after V lost 5 bases and J lost 5 bases. The germline V gene has CDR1 SEHNR and CDR2 FQNEAQ (reference sequence). Terminally differentiated effector memory CD45RA+ cells were excluded by CCR7 positive selection of CD45RO-negative cells. The data belong to a study of shared clonotypes between healthy human individuals. Notes on the study in general: Expectations were that clonotype sharing among donors would be affected by sequencing depth. Clonotypes not shared had lower generation probabilities than those common to all four donors. Clonotype sharing across a few donors was observed for 4% to 5.5% of naive CD4 clonotypes. The represented genetic and exposure-history diversity was limited by the small number of donors.

The sample taken for sequencing was naive CD8+ T cells sorted from blood. The V call is TRBV7-9, the J call TRBJ2-1; 13 bases agree with TRBD2. This receptor was taken from a young man in good health. The CDR3 is CASSPEAGTSGNNEQFF. CDR3 DNA: TGTGCCAGCAGCCCCGAAGCCGGGACTAGCGGGAACAATGAGCAGTTCTTC.